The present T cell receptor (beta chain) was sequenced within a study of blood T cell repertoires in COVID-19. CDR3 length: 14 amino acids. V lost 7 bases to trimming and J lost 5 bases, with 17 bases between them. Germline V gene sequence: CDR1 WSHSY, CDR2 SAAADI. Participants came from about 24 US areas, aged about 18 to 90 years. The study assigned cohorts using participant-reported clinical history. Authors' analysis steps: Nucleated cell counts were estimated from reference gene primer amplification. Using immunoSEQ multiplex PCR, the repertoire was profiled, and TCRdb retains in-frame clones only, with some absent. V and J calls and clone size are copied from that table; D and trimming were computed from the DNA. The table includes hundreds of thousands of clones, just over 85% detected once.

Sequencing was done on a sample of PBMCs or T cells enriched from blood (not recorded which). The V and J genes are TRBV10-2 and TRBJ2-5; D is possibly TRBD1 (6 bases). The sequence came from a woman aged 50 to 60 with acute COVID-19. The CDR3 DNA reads TGCGCCAGCACCCTTACAGGGCGCGGCGAGACCCAGTACTTC. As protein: CASTLTGRGETQYF.